Listed here are 32 T cell receptor beta chains from one sample, sequenced in a study of control samples from healthy donors and cancer patients. The method was immunoSEQ multiplex PCR; TCRdb's version includes in-frame clones alone and lacks a portion of them. This sample has approximately 170,000 clones, with around 90% found just once. Sequencing input: blood. The receptor set was obtained from a woman aged 45-60 years in good health.

The chain links TRBV2 to TRBJ2-7; 7 bases fit TRBD2. The CDR3 is made up of 14 amino acids. J lost 3 bases, V lost 1 base, and 3 bases had no gene match. Germline V gene lookup returns CDR1 SNHLY and CDR2 FYNNEI. CDR3 nucleotides: TGTGCCAGCAGTGAAGAAAGCGGGGACTACGAGCAGTACTTC. Residues: CASSEESGDYEQYF.

The chain joins TRBV10-3 to TRBJ2-1, with D perhaps TRBD1 or TRBD2 (6 bases each). This CDR3 contains 13 residues. The germline V gene encodes CDR1 ENHRY and CDR2 SYGVKD. V was cut by 0 bases and J by 10 bases, with 10 bases left in between. CDR3 sequence: CAISESQGGEQFF. The CDR3 nucleotides read TGTGCCATCAGTGAGTCACAGGGAGGAGAGCAGTTCTTC.

The chain recombines TRBV14 with TRBJ2-5, with D uncertain. Germline assignment: CDR1 SGHDN and CDR2 FVKESK. The length of the CDR3 is 13 residues. The V and J ends lost 4 bases and 0 bases respectively, with 6 bases between them. CDR3 residues: CASSRQNQETQYF. CDR3 nucleotides: TGTGCCAGCAGCCGCCAAAACCAAGAGACCCAGTACTTC.

The chain couples TRBV28 to TRBJ2-5, with a tentative D call TRBD1 (6 bases). The CDR3 spans 15 residues. Trimming removed 5 bases from V and 3 bases from J, with 16 bases in between. Germline lookup yields CDR1 MDHEN and CDR2 SYDVKM. CDR3 nucleotide sequence: TGTGCCAGCAGTAGGTTACGACAGGTGAAAGAGACCCAGTACTTC. Residues: CASSRLRQVKETQYF.

The chain has TRBV7-2 and TRBJ2-1; no definite D call. The germline V and J ends were trimmed by 0 bases and 8 bases, with 17 bases remaining between them. The CDR3 totals 16 residues. CDR1 SGHTA and CDR2 FQGNSA come from the germline V gene. This CDR3 reads CASSLASSFSLDEQFF. Here the CDR3 DNA reads TGTGCCAGCAGCTTAGCGTCCAGCTTCAGCCTCGATGAGCAGTTCTTC.

A few counts support this clone. This rearrangement joins TRBV11-2 to TRBJ1-2; 7 bases align to TRBD1. Germline V gene lookup returns CDR1 SGHAT and CDR2 FQNNGV. J gave up 4 bases and V 1 base, and 3 bases lay outside the gene matches. CDR3 length: 14 residues. The CDR3 here is CASSLAPGGYGYTF. The CDR3 nucleotides are TGTGCCAGCAGCTTAGCACCAGGGGGCTATGGCTACACCTTC.

The chain links TRBV7-2 to TRBJ1-3; no clear D. This CDR3 is built from 15 residues. From germline, CDR1 is SGHTA and CDR2 FQGNSA. V was clipped by 4 bases and J by 2 bases, with 12 bases between them. CDR3 loop: CASSSGRTPGNTIYF. The CDR3 coding sequence is TGTGCCAGCAGCTCTGGACGTACGCCTGGAAACACCATATATTTT.

The CDR3 sequence: CASSVSGRANTGELFF. As DNA, the CDR3 is TGTGCCAGCAGCGTTAGCGGGAGGGCGAACACCGGGGAGCTGTTTTTT. The J gene is TRBJ2-2, the V gene TRBV9, with 11 bases aligning to TRBD2. Trimming took 2 bases from V and 0 from J; bases not matched to a gene: 0. This CDR3 contains 16 residues. Germline lookup yields CDR1 SGDLS and CDR2 YYNGEE.

The J gene is TRBJ2-1, the V gene TRBV5-1; D remains unclear. Germline V CDR1 and CDR2: SGHRS, YFSETQ. The V gene lost 0 bases and the J gene lost 8 bases, with 12 bases spanning the gap. This CDR3 is built from 14 residues. The CDR3: CASSLVIPSDEQFF. DNA for the CDR3: TGCGCCAGCAGCTTGGTAATACCGAGCGATGAGCAGTTCTTC. The whole variable domain, remainder taken from reference TRBV5-1 and TRBJ2-1, is KAGVTQTPRYLIKTRGQQVTLSCSPISGHRSVSWYQQTPGQGLQFLFEYFSETQRNKGNFPGRFSGRQFSNSRSEMNVSTLELGDSALYLCASSLVIPSDEQFFGPGTRLTVL.

The rearrangement links TRBV7-2 to TRBJ2-2, with unresolved D. Germline-derived CDR1 and CDR2 are SGHTA and FQGNSA. The germline V and J ends were trimmed by 5 bases and 4 bases, with 14 bases remaining between them. CDR3 length equals 15 residues. The CDR3 nucleotides read TGTGCCAGCAGCCCGGATAGGAGTGGCACCGGGGAGCTGTTTTTT. Translation gives CASSPDRSGTGELFF.

The chain employs TRBV29-1 and TRBJ2-1; the match to TRBD2 covers 8 bases. Germline loops: CDR1 SQVTM, CDR2 ANQGSEA. V shed 6 bases, J shed 6 bases, and the junction held 10 bases outside the gene matches. The CDR3 runs 14 residues. CDR3 sequence reads: CSVPGGAHSNEQFF. CDR3 DNA sequence: TGCAGCGTCCCCGGGGGGGCCCATAGCAATGAGCAGTTCTTC.

This clone was detected once. The V call is TRBV5-1, the J call TRBJ1-4; 7 bases match TRBD1. V was clipped by 3 bases and J by 8 bases; unmatched bases: 10. CDR3 length equals 15 residues. The germline V gene has CDR1 SGHRS and CDR2 YFSETQ. CDR3 nucleotide sequence: TGCGCCAGCAGCTCCTGGGGACAGATGGACGAAAAACTGTTTTTT. Translated, it gives CASSSWGQMDEKLFF.

The rearrangement joins TRBV28 to TRBJ2-4, with D perhaps matching TRBD1 (5 bases). The CDR3 is 14 amino acids. Germline CDR1 MDHEN, CDR2 SYDVKM. Deletions cut 2 bases from V and 3 bases from J, with 8 bases between. The CDR3 region has the DNA TGTGCCAGCAGTTTACCGACAGTCAAAAACATTCAGTACTTC. It translates to CASSLPTVKNIQYF.

The rearrangement joins TRBV28 to TRBJ2-7; 10 nucleotides line up with TRBD2. The CDR3 runs 16 residues. Per the germline V gene, CDR1 is MDHEN and CDR2 is SYDVKM. V lost 2 bases to trimming and J lost 4 bases; unmatched junction nucleotides: 8. In nucleotides, the CDR3 is TGTGCCAGCAGTTTACCCCGCGGAGCGGGGGGGTACGAGCAGTACTTC. Its protein product is CASSLPRGAGGYEQYF.

The CDR3 nucleotides read TGTGCCATCAGTGAGGGACAGGGGCCATACAATTCACCCCTCCACTTT. It translates to CAISEGQGPYNSPLHF. The chain carries TRBV10-3 and TRBJ1-6; 9 bases align to TRBD1. CDR3 size: 16 residues. Germline V CDR1 and CDR2: ENHRY, SYGVKD. J was trimmed by 7 bases and V by 2 bases; bases with no gene match: 6.

This chain uses TRBV3-1 (or the pseudogene TRBV3-2) with TRBJ2-5, with 11 bases identical to TRBD2. The CDR3 contains 17 residues. The junction had 10 bases not matched to a gene; V was cut back by 4 bases and J by 3 bases. The germline gives CDR1 LGHDT, CDR2 YNNKEL (reference sequence). The DNA for the CDR3 is TGTGCCAGCAGCCCTCTAGGGGCTAGCGGGGGGAAAGAGACCCAGTACTTC. Its translation is CASSPLGASGGKETQYF.

The chain employs TRBV9 and TRBJ2-1; 11 bases agree with TRBD2. After removal of 4 bases from V and 6 bases from J, the junction contained 9 bases not matched to a gene. Germline V gene data show CDR1 as SGDLS and CDR2 as YYNGEE. The CDR3 has 16 amino acids. The CDR3 loop is CASSQPTSGTGNEQFF. Here the CDR3 DNA reads TGTGCCAGCAGCCAACCGACTAGCGGGACGGGCAATGAGCAGTTCTTC.

This clone was seen once. The chain is built from TRBV3-1 (or the pseudogene TRBV3-2) and TRBJ2-3; 8 positions match TRBD1. Germline V gives CDR1 LGHDT, CDR2 YNNKEL (reference sequence). V shed 5 bases, J shed 4 bases, and the junction held 8 bases outside the gene matches. The length of the CDR3 is 15 residues. The CDR3 sequence: CASSFRQGYSDTQYF. CDR3 DNA sequence: TGTGCCAGCAGCTTTCGACAGGGGTATTCAGATACGCAGTATTTT.

The chain joins TRBV19 to TRBJ1-3; tentative D call: TRBD1 (5 bases). This CDR3 region has 16 residues. Per germline, CDR1 LNHDA and CDR2 SQIVND (reference sequence). The V and J ends lost 4 bases and 0 bases respectively, with 13 bases between them. This CDR3 reads CASSNSDSFSGNTIYF. As DNA, the CDR3 is TGTGCCAGTAGTAATTCCGACAGCTTCTCTGGAAACACCATATATTTT.

The chain couples TRBV2 to TRBJ1-5; TRBD1 matches 8 bases. V gave up 5 bases and J gave up 6 bases; unmatched junction bases: 9. The CDR3 is made up of 15 amino acids. The germline V gene encodes CDR1 SNHLY and CDR2 FYNNEI. The CDR3 loop reads CASSPIRQGSQPQHF. CDR3 sequence (DNA): TGTGCCAGCAGTCCCATCCGACAGGGGAGTCAGCCCCAGCATTTT.

The CDR3 protein is CASSLVSAGLGQPQHF. In nucleotides, the CDR3 is TGTGCCAGCAGCTTAGTCTCGGCTGGGTTGGGTCAGCCCCAGCATTTT. This chain joins TRBV7-2 and TRBJ1-5, with D unclear. Germline V lookup: CDR1 SGHTA, CDR2 FQGNSA. The CDR3 is 16 amino acids. The germline V and J ends were trimmed by 1 base and 6 bases, with 16 bases remaining between them.

The genes are TRBV6-5 and TRBJ1-1; unclear D gene. The CDR3 has 13 residues. Trimming shortened V by 6 bases and J by 5 bases, and 13 bases separated the two germline ends. CDR1 and CDR2 (germline): MNHEY, SVGAGI. The CDR3 DNA is TGTGCCAGCAGACGCCTACGAGGGACTGAAGCTTTCTTT. Amino acids: CASRRLRGTEAFF.

The genes are TRBV9 and TRBJ2-3, with D tentatively TRBD1 (6 bases). CDR1 and CDR2 from the germline V gene are SGDLS and YYNGEE. The V end lost 2 bases, the J end lost 2 bases, and 24 bases lay between the germline ends. The CDR3 loop spans 19 amino acids. CDR3 protein: CASSVRGVVGQNPTDTQYF. The CDR3 DNA follows: TGTGCCAGCAGCGTTAGAGGCGTCGTCGGACAGAATCCCACAGATACGCAGTATTTT.

V and J are TRBV7-7 and TRBJ2-7, with TRBD1 as a possible D gene (6 bases). Trimming pared 5 bases from V and 0 bases from J, leaving 17 bases between. The CDR3 length is 16 residues. Germline loops: CDR1 SSHAT, CDR2 FNYEAQ (reference sequence). The CDR3 is CASSPSPGTFSYEQYF. DNA of the CDR3: TGTGCCAGCAGCCCCTCTCCCGGGACATTCTCCTACGAGCAGTACTTC.

Here the CDR3 reads CASSRVRALNEQYF. The CDR3 bases are TGTGCCAGCAGCAGGGTTCGGGCTTTAAACGAGCAGTACTTC. The rearrangement uses TRBV7-9 and TRBJ2-7; D gene unclear. CDR1 is SEHNR, CDR2 FQNEAQ, per germline (reference sequence). V lost 5 bases and J 5 bases, leaving 16 bases between the germline ends. The CDR3 has 14 amino acids.

The rearrangement joins TRBV6-5 to TRBJ2-3, with 8 nucleotides matching TRBD1. The CDR3 runs to 15 residues. The V segment lost 5 bases and the J segment 4 bases; nucleotides outside the gene matches: 8. Germline CDR1 and CDR2: MNHEY and SVGAGI. The CDR3 region is CASSHDRGIADTQYF. The DNA of the CDR3 is TGTGCCAGCAGTCATGACAGGGGTATTGCAGATACGCAGTATTTT.

In its sample, this clone was seen a few times. The chain combines TRBV9 with TRBJ2-1; D ambiguous. The CDR3 consists of 16 residues. V shed 0 bases and J shed 7 bases, with 17 bases lying between them. Looked up from germline, CDR1 is SGDLS and CDR2 is YYNGEE. The CDR3 loop is CASSVEAWPFGNEQFF. CDR3 DNA: TGTGCCAGCAGCGTAGAAGCGTGGCCATTCGGGAATGAGCAGTTCTTC.

This rearrangement joins TRBV27 to TRBJ1-1, with 7 bases aligning to TRBD1. V lost 4 bases and J lost 9; bases outside the gene matches: 14. The CDR3 spans 15 residues. Germline CDR1 and CDR2: MNHEY and SMNVEV (reference sequence). DNA for the CDR3: TGTGCCAGCAGTTACGACGCGAAGGGGGCGGGGAAAGCTTTCTTT. This translates into CASSYDAKGAGKAFF.

The chain is built from TRBV5-4 and TRBJ2-3, with unresolved D. The CDR3 is 13 residues long. Germline V CDR1 and CDR2: SGHNT, YYREEE (reference sequence). Trimming cost V 0 bases and J 0 bases, with 2 bases left between them. DNA for the CDR3: TGTGCCAGCAGCTTGGACAGCACAGATACGCAGTATTTT. Translation gives CASSLDSTDTQYF.

The rearrangement uses TRBV7-6 and TRBJ1-6; no definite D call. Germline V lookup: CDR1 SGHVS, CDR2 FNYEAQ. The CDR3 consists of 15 residues. With 4 bases removed from V and 9 bases from J, the gap between germline ends came to 16 bases. CDR3 sequence: CASSSGIGRSSPLHF. Here the CDR3 DNA reads TGTGCCAGCAGCTCGGGGATAGGGCGAAGTTCACCCCTCCACTTT.

Written as DNA, the CDR3 is TGTGCCATCAGTGCAGGGTTAGGCAATCAGCCCCAGCATTTT. Protein product: CAISAGLGNQPQHF. V usage is TRBV10-3 and J usage is TRBJ1-5; D may be TRBD1 (5 bases). V was shortened by 4 bases and J by 2 bases, with 9 bases between the two germline ends. Germline V lookup: CDR1 ENHRY, CDR2 SYGVKD. The CDR3 consists of 14 residues.

The chain couples TRBV7-3 to TRBJ2-2, with TRBD2 matching over 7 bases. J lost 4 bases, V lost 1 base, and 3 bases had no gene match. The CDR3 consists of 15 residues. Germline values: CDR1 SGHTA, CDR2 FQGTGA. For the CDR3, the DNA is TGTGCCAGCAGCTTAATGGCGGGGGTCACCGGGGAGCTGTTTTTT. Encoded protein: CASSLMAGVTGELFF.